The entry below describes one T cell receptor (beta chain). No antigen is known for it. These data belong to a study of glioma-infiltrating T cells after dendritic cell vaccination. Study at large: Samples are from glioblastoma patients in Phase I and II dendritic cell vaccine trials. Study observations and caveats: Survival was not directly related to TCR clonality in these patients.

Trimming shortened V by 0 bases and J by 9 bases, and 17 bases separated the two germline ends. Germline values: CDR1 MNHNS, CDR2 SASEGT. The CDR3 is 15 residues long. The data were produced by immunoSEQ multiplex PCR, yet TCRdb's version contains in-frame clones alone and is incomplete. The repertoire has some 90,000 clones, 75% to 90% of them found once; the top ten carry approximately 2.1%. Specified time point: after dendritic cell vaccination, including at tumor progression/relapse. The sequence was collected from a human donor with glioblastoma. V gene TRBV6-1 combines with J gene TRBJ1-1; D not certain. Source: blood, taken after dendritic cell vaccination. The CDR3 reads CASSEASPVRSKAFF. The CDR3 DNA reads as TGTGCCAGCAGTGAAGCTTCCCCTGTACGGTCGAAAGCTTTCTTT.